This is a list of T cell receptor beta chains from one sample in a study of shared T cell receptors in the human thymus. Profiled with immunoSEQ multiplex PCR; TCRdb holds only in-frame clones, not every one. The table records fewer than 700,000 clones, roughly 90% of them present only once. The same specimen was also included in a second study, on human thymus T cells.

Sequencing was done on a sample of thymocytes. Every receptor here comes from a boy in the first two years of life with a congenital heart defect. Each CDR3 is given without its conserved first and last residue.

CDR3aa	v_gene	j_gene
ASSLPPWGVLGNTIY	TRBV18	TRBJ1-3
ASRAHRDHEQY	TRBV6-1	TRBJ2-7
ASSEALPGWAPRGYT	TRBV2	TRBJ1-2
ASSVAPRASEPYEQY	TRBV9	TRBJ2-7
ASPPGGRRPQH	TRBV6-8	TRBJ1-5
AWSWGLAGVETQY	TRBV30	TRBJ2-5
ASSLGQGETEAF	TRBV7-8	TRBJ1-1
ASSLEAGTSPAPYEQY	TRBV7-9	TRBJ2-7
ASSVEAGGTDTQY	TRBV9	TRBJ2-3
ASSLGVLGADEQF	TRBV7-2	TRBJ2-1
ASSGEAGEKLF	TRBV19	TRBJ1-4
ASSLGLAGVSNEQF	TRBV5-1	TRBJ2-1
ASSLGTGSGNEQF	TRBV7-4	TRBJ2-1
ASSWGPDRRGGYT	TRBV5-4	TRBJ1-2
ASSLGKPGDSFSDEQY	TRBV27	TRBJ2-7
ASSEENAGGFGELF	TRBV7-2	TRBJ2-2
ASRDRDTGYQETQY	TRBV27	TRBJ2-5